These T cell receptor beta chains were read from a single sample in a study of shared clonotypes between healthy human individuals. TCRdb keeps only in-frame clones here, not all; method: immunoSEQ multiplex PCR. Of about 2.1 million clones in the sample, over 85% were seen once. Sequencing was performed on naive CD8+ T cells from PBMCs. These receptors were collected from a young man in good health. Some clones in this sample may be carry-over from other donors' samples. The CDR3 runs from the conserved cysteine through the conserved F or W. The D gene is left open where the match is weak. The size of a clone is reported for some rows only, either as once, few or many, or as a class for expanded clones.

v_gene	d_gene	abundance	j_gene	CDR3nt	CDR3aa
TRBV2	NA	NA	TRBJ1-4	TGTGCCAGCAGTGATCTTTGGGGGGAGGTAAATGAAAAACTGTTTTTT	CASSDLWGEVNEKLFF
TRBV7-6	TRBD2	NA	TRBJ2-3	TGTGCCAGCAGCTGGACTAGCGGTAGCACAGATACGCAGTATTTT	CASSWTSGSTDTQYF
TRBV2	NA	NA	TRBJ2-7	TGTGCCAGCAGTGAGGGACCGGACTCCTACGAGCAGTACTTC	CASSEGPDSYEQYF
TRBV2	NA	NA	TRBJ2-3	TGTGCCAGCAGTGAAGAGGCAGGACCTAGCACAGATACGCAGTATTTT	CASSEEAGPSTDTQYF
TRBV13	NA	once	TRBJ2-2	TGTGCCAGCAGCTTAGGGGGGACCCGGAACACCGGGGAGCTGTTTTTT	CASSLGGTRNTGELFF
TRBV7-8	TRBD1	once	TRBJ1-2	TGTGCCAGCAGCTTAGGGACAGGACTCCACTATGGCTACACCTTC	CASSLGTGLHYGYTF
TRBV28	TRBD1	NA	TRBJ1-2	TGTGCCAGCAGTTTATGGGTGGGACAGGGTGTCTATGGCTACACCTTC	CASSLWVGQGVYGYTF
TRBV4-2	TRBD1	once	TRBJ1-2	TGTGCCAGCAGCCAAGATCGGACAGGGGGCGGCTACACCTTC	CASSQDRTGGGYTF
TRBV14	TRBD1	NA	TRBJ2-7	TGTGCCAGCAGCCAAGAGACAGGGGGCGCGTACGAGCAGTACTTC	CASSQETGGAYEQYF
TRBV28	NA	NA	TRBJ2-5	TGTGCCAGCAGGCCCCAGTGGGGCACAAGGACCCAGTACTTC	CASRPQWGTRTQYF
TRBV19	NA	NA	TRBJ1-1	TGTGCCAGTAGTATAACCCCCGGGACAAACACTGAAGCTTTCTTT	CASSITPGTNTEAFF
TRBV19	NA	NA	TRBJ2-1	TGTGCCAGTCGAACTACAGGTTTATACAATGAGCAGTTCTTC	CASRTTGLYNEQFF
TRBV9	TRBD1	NA	TRBJ2-7	TGTGCCAGCAGCGTAGGGGACAGCAGGGCCTACGAGCAGTACTTC	CASSVGDSRAYEQYF
TRBV7-2	NA	NA	TRBJ2-5	TGTGCCAGCAGCTTAATAGTTTCGTGGGTAGGACAAGAGACCCAGTACTTC	CASSLIVSWVGQETQYF
TRBV7-9	NA	NA	TRBJ2-7	TGTGCCAGCAGCTTAGACCTGGGCGACATTTACGAGCAGTACTTC	CASSLDLGDIYEQYF
TRBV27	NA	NA	TRBJ2-7	TGTGCCAGCACTCCCAAGCCGTCCTACGAGCAGTACTTC	CASTPKPSYEQYF
TRBV29-1	TRBD2	NA	TRBJ2-4	TGCAGCGTTGAAGTCGATCGCGGGAGAGCCAAAAACATTCAGTACTTC	CSVEVDRGRAKNIQYF
TRBV9	TRBD1	NA	TRBJ1-1	TGTGCCAGCAGCGTAGCCGGGACAGGGGGCGGTGAAGCTTTCTTT	CASSVAGTGGGEAFF
TRBV27	NA	few	TRBJ1-2	TGTGCCAGCAGTTGGGTGGCAGGGGCGGTTGATGGCTACACCTTC	CASSWVAGAVDGYTF
TRBV5-6	NA	NA	TRBJ2-7	TGTGCCAGCAGCTTGAGACTTGACTACGAGCAGTACTTC	CASSLRLDYEQYF
TRBV27	NA	once	TRBJ1-5	TGTGCCAGCAGTTTATGGGGGGATCAGCCCCAGCATTTT	CASSLWGDQPQHF
TRBV7-8	NA	NA	TRBJ1-2	TGTGCCAGCAGCTTAGATATTGGACCTCACTATGGCTACACCTTC	CASSLDIGPHYGYTF
TRBV9	NA	NA	TRBJ1-3	TGTGCCAGCAGTGGGGGGACCTCTGGAAACACCATATATTTT	CASSGGTSGNTIYF
TRBV19	TRBD2	NA	TRBJ2-3	TGTGCCAGTAGCCTAGCGGGAAACACAGATACGCAGTATTTT	CASSLAGNTDTQYF
TRBV5-6	NA	NA	TRBJ2-7	TGTGCCAGCAGCACTGACTTCTCCTACGAGCAGTACTTC	CASSTDFSYEQYF
TRBV7-9	TRBD1	NA	TRBJ2-1	TGTGCCAGCAGCTCTGGGACAGGGGCGTACAATGAGCAGTTCTTC	CASSSGTGAYNEQFF
TRBV14	TRBD2	once	TRBJ2-1	TGTGCCAGCAGCCAGATGGGACTAGCGGGATCTGAGCAGTTCTTC	CASSQMGLAGSEQFF
TRBV5-6	NA	NA	TRBJ2-4	TGTGCCAGCAGCCCATCAGACGCGGGCAAAAACATTCAGTACTTC	CASSPSDAGKNIQYF
TRBV7-9	TRBD1	NA	TRBJ2-4	TGTGCCAGCAGCACGGGGGACAGGGGAGGGAACATTCAGTACTTC	CASSTGDRGGNIQYF
TRBV27	NA	NA	TRBJ2-7	TGTGCCAGCAGTGATTTTGGGGTTTCGGGGGTGCTCTACGAGCAGTACTTC	CASSDFGVSGVLYEQYF
TRBV7-9	NA	NA	TRBJ1-1	TGTGCCAGCAGCCCGACAAACGGGATAGCTGAAGCTTTCTTT	CASSPTNGIAEAFF
TRBV7-9	NA	NA	TRBJ1-5	TGTGCCAGCAGCTTAGGGTCCTCTTTCGGGGGCAATCAGCCCCAGCATTTT	CASSLGSSFGGNQPQHF